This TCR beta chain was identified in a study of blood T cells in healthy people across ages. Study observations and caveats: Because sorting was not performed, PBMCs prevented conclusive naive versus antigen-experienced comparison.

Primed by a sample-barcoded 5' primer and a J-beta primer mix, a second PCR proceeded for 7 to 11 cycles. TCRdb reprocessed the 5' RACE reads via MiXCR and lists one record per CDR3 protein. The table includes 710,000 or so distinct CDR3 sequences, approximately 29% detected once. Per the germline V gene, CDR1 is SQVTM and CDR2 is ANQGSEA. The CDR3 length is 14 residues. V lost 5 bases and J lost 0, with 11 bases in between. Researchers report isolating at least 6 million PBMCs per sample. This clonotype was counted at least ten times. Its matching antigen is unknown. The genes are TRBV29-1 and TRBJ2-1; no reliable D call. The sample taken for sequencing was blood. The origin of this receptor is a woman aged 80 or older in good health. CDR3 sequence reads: CSVTYWGSYNEQFF. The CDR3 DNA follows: TGCAGCGTTACGTACTGGGGCTCCTACAATGAGCAGTTCTTC.